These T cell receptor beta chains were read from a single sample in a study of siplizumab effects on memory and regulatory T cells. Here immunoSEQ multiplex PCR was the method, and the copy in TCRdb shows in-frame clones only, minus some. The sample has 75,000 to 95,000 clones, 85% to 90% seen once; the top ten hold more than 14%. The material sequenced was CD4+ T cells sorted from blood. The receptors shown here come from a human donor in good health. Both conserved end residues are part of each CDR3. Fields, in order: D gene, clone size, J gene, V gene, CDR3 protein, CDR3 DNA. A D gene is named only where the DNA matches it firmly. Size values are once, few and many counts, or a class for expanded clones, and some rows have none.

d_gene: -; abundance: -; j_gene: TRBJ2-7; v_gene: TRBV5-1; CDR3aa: CASSLANAEGYEQYF; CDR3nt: TGCGCCAGCAGCTTGGCTAATGCTGAAGGCTACGAGCAGTACTTC
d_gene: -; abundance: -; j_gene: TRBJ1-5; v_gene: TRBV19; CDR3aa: CASSIPAANQPQHF; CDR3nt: TGTGCCAGTAGTATTCCGGCAGCGAATCAGCCCCAGCATTTT
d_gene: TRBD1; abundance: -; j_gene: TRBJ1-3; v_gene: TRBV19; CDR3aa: CASSSTGVSAQGNTIYF; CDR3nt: TGTGCCAGTAGCTCGACAGGGGTCTCTGCACAAGGAAACACCATATATTTT
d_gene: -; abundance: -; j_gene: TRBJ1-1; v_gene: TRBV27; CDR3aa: CASSKELRNTEAFF; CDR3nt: TGTGCCAGCAGCAAGGAGTTGAGGAACACTGAAGCTTTCTTT
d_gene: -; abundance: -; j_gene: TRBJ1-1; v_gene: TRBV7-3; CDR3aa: CASGDGHTEAFF; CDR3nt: TGTGCCAGTGGGGATGGACACACTGAAGCTTTCTTT
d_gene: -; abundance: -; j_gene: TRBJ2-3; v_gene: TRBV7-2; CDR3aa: CASSLQGTQYF; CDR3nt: TGTGCCAGCAGCCTACAGGGTACGCAGTATTTT
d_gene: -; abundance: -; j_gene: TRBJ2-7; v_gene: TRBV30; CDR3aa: CASTTPGAYEQYF; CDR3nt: TGTGCCTCCACGACACCGGGGGCCTACGAGCAGTACTTC
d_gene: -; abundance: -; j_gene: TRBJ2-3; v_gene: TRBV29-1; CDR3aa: CSGALSRGTDTQYF; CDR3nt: TGCAGCGGGGCCCTGAGCCGGGGCACAGATACGCAGTATTTT
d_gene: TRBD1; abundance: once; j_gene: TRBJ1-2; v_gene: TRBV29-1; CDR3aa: CSSGTGESYTF; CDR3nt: TGCAGCAGCGGGACAGGGGAGAGCTACACCTTC
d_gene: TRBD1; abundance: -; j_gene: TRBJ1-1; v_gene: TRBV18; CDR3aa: CASSQTGGNTEAFF; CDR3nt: TGTGCCAGCTCACAGACAGGGGGGAACACTGAAGCTTTCTTT
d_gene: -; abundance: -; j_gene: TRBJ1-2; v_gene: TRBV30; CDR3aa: CAWRFLTYGYTF; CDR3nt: TGTGCCTGGAGATTCCTTACCTATGGCTACACCTTC
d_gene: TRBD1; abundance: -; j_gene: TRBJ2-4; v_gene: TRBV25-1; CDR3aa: CASSTTGGSAKNIQYF; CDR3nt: TGTGCCAGCAGTACGACAGGGGGTTCGGCCAAAAACATTCAGTACTTC
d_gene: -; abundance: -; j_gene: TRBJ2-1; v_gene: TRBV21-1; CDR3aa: CASSNDPTVEQFF; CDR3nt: TGTGCCAGCAGCAACGACCCGACAGTAGAGCAGTTCTTC
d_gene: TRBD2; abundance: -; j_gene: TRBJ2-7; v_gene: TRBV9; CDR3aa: CASSDSGIFGYEQYF; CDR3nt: TGTGCCAGCAGCGATAGCGGGATATTCGGCTACGAGCAGTACTTC
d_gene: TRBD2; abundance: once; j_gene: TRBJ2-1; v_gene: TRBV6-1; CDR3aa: CASASGGSTYNEQFF; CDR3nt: TGTGCCAGCGCCTCTGGCGGGAGCACCTACAATGAGCAGTTCTTC
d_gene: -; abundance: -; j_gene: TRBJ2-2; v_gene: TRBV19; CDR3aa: CASSARGTGELFF; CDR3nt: TGTGCCAGTAGTGCCAGGGGAACCGGGGAGCTGTTTTTT
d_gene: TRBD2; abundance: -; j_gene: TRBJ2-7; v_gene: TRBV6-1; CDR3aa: CASSEISGWAPYEQYF; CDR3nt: TGTGCCAGCAGTGAAATTAGCGGGTGGGCTCCCTACGAGCAGTACTTC
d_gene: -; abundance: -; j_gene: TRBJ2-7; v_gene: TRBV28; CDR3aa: CASSRGGLDYEQYF; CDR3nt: TGTGCCAGCTCCAGAGGGGGGTTAGACTACGAGCAGTACTTC
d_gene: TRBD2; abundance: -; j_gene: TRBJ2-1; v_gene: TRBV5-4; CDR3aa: CASRGGRQSHYNEQFF; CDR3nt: TGTGCCAGCAGGGGGGGGAGGCAGTCCCATTACAATGAGCAGTTCTTC
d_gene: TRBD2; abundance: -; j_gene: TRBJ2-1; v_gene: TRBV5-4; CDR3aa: CASRTLKGLAGDFEQFF; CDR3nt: TGTGCCAGCAGGACCCTGAAAGGACTAGCGGGAGATTTTGAGCAGTTCTTC
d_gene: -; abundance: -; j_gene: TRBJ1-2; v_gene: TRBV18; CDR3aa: CASSPPLFGSYGYTF; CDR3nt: TGTGCCAGCTCACCACCCCTGTTTGGGAGCTATGGCTACACCTTC
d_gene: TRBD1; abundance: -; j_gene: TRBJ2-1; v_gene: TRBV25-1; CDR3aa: CASSERGQGANEQFF; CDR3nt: TGTGCCAGCAGTGAAAGAGGTCAGGGGGCAAATGAGCAGTTCTTC
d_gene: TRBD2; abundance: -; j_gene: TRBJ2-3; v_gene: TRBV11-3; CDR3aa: CASSLSGLAGGRDTQYF; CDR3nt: TGTGCCAGCAGCTTGAGTGGACTAGCGGGAGGGCGGGATACGCAGTATTTT
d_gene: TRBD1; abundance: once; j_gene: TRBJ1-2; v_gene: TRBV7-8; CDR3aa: CASSPGQGATIYGYTF; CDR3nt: TGTGCCAGCAGCCCCGGACAGGGGGCGACTATTTATGGCTACACCTTC
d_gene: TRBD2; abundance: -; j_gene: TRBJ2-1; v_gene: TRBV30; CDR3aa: CAWTTRGTSGSSYNEQFF; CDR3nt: TGTGCCTGGACGACTAGAGGGACTAGCGGGAGCTCCTACAATGAGCAGTTCTTC
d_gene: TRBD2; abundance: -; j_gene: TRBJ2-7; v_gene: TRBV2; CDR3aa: CASTRLAGSYEQYF; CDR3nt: TGTGCCAGCACAAGACTAGCGGGGTCCTACGAGCAGTACTTC
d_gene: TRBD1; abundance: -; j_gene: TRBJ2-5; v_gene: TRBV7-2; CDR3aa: CASSLSGQGQETQYF; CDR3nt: TGTGCCAGCAGCTTATCTGGACAGGGCCAAGAGACCCAGTACTTC
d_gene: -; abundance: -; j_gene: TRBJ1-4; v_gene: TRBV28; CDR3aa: CASSFTAENEKLFF; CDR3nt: TGTGCCAGCAGTTTTACAGCTGAAAATGAAAAACTGTTTTTT
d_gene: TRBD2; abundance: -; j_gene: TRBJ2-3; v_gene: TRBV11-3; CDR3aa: CASSSGLAGGPIDTQYF; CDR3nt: TGTGCCAGCAGCTCCGGTCTAGCGGGAGGGCCAATAGATACGCAGTATTTT
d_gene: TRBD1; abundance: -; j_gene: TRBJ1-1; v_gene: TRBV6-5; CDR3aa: CASSYSTGRLEAFF; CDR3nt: TGTGCCAGCAGTTACTCGACAGGGAGGTTAGAAGCTTTCTTT
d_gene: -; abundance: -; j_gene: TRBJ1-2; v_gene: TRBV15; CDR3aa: CATSRELVYGYTF; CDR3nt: TGTGCCACCAGCAGAGAACTCGTGTATGGCTACACCTTC
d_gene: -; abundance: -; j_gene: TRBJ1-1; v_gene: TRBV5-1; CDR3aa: CASSLNLGTEAFF; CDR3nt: TGCGCCAGCAGCTTGAATCTGGGCACTGAAGCTTTCTTT
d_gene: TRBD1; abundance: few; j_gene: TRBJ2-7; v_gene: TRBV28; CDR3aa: CASRETGSYEQYF; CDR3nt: TGTGCCAGCAGGGAGACAGGGAGCTACGAGCAGTACTTC
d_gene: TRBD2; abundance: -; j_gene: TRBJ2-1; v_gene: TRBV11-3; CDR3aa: CASSLSGTSISNEQFF; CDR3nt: TGTGCCAGCAGCTTATCCGGGACTAGCATTAGCAATGAGCAGTTCTTC
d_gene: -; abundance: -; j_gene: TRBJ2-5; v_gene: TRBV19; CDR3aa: CASSFPGRETQYF; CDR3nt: TGTGCCAGTAGTTTTCCAGGGAGAGAGACCCAGTACTTC
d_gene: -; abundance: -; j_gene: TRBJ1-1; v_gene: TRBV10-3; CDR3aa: CAISESRRPEGSEAFF; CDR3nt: TGTGCCATCAGTGAGTCGAGGCGGCCTGAAGGATCTGAAGCTTTCTTT
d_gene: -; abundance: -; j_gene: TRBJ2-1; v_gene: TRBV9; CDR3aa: CASSVGGSSISHEQFF; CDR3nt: TGTGCCAGCAGCGTAGGAGGGTCATCCATTTCCCATGAGCAGTTCTTC
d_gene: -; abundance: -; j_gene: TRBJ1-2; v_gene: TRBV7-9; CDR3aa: CASSPDGSNYGYTF; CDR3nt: TGTGCCAGCAGCCCCGACGGATCTAACTATGGCTACACCTTC
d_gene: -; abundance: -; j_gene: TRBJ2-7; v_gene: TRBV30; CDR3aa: CAWTGTIHEQYF; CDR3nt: TGTGCCTGGACCGGGACAATCCACGAGCAGTACTTC
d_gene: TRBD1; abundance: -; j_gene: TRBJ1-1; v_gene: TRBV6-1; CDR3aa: CASGRDRGTEAFF; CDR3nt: TGTGCCAGCGGCCGGGACAGGGGCACTGAAGCTTTCTTT
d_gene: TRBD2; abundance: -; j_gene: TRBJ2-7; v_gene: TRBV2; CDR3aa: CASSGTSGELVGYF; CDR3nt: TGTGCCAGCAGTGGGACTAGCGGGGAACTAGTGGGGTACTTC
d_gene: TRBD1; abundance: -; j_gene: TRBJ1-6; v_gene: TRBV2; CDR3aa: CASRLGQGFSPLHF; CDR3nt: TGTGCCAGCAGGTTGGGACAGGGGTTTTCACCCCTCCACTTT
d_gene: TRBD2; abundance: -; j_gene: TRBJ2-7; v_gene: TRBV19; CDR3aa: CASSIGSGDLYEQYF; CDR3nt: TGTGCCAGTAGTATAGGTAGCGGGGACCTCTACGAGCAGTACTTC
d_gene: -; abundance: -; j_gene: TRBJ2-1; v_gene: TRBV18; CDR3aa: CASSPGRGYEQFF; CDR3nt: TGTGCCAGCTCACCTGGCCGGGGTTATGAGCAGTTCTTC
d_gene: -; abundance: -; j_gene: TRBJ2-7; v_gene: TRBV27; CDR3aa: CASSLLQGYRNEQYF; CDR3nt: TGTGCCAGCAGTTTATTACAGGGCTATAGAAACGAGCAGTACTTC
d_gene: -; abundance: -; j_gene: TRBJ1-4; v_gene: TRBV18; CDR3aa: CASSPGSTNEKLFF; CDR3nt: TGTGCCAGCTCGCCTGGGTCGACTAATGAAAAACTGTTTTTT
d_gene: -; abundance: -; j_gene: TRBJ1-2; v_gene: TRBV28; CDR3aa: CASSPVETNYGYTF; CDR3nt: TGTGCCAGCAGTCCAGTAGAAACTAACTATGGCTACACCTTC
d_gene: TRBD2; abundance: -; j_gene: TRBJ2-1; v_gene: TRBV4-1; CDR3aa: CASRGLAGIYNEQFF; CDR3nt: TGCGCCAGCAGGGGGCTAGCGGGAATCTACAATGAGCAGTTCTTC
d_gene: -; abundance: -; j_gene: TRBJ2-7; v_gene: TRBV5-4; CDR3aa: CASSLGQRAEQYF; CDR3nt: TGTGCCAGCAGCTTGGGTCAGCGCGCCGAGCAGTACTTC
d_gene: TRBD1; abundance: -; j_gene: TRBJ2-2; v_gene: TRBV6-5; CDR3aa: CASRTGTGVTGELFF; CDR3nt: TGTGCCAGCAGAACCGGGACAGGGGTCACCGGGGAGCTGTTTTTT